This TCR beta chain stems from a study of identical twins. Germline loops: CDR1 DFQATT, CDR2 SNEGSKA (reference sequence). This CDR3 has 15 amino acids. With V trimmed by 2 bases and J by 4 bases, 3 bases remained unmatched. Template switching added a universal primer site, and cDNA bore unique molecular identifiers. TCRdb redid the calling of the 5' RACE reads with MiXCR, one entry per CDR3 protein. Here the sample spans just over 500,000 distinct CDR3 sequences, under 25% being singletons. These same records also appear under a second study, on T cells expressing NK-cell markers.

This clonotype was sampled from a woman aged 18 to 35 in good health. The specimen sequenced was CD4+ T cells sorted from blood. This sequence joins TRBV20-1 and TRBJ2-3; 13 nucleotides agree with TRBD2. CDR3 loop: CSARLTSGGSDTQYF. CDR3 coding DNA: TGCAGTGCTAGATTGACTAGCGGGGGGTCAGATACGCAGTATTTT.